Below, 20 T cell receptor beta chains from the same sample are listed, as sequenced in a study of blood T cell repertoires in COVID-19. Libraries were prepared by immunoSEQ multiplex PCR; TCRdb keeps only in-frame clonotypes and omits some of them. The sample holds approximately 300,000 clones; 87% are singletons and the top ten take 2% to 2.5%. Input material: peripheral blood. The receptors come from a woman between 50 and 59 years old who had recovered from COVID-19.

The chain is built from TRBV5-1 and TRBJ2-3, with unresolved D. In germline, CDR1 is SGHRS, CDR2 YFSETQ. CDR3 size: 16 residues. The germline V and J ends were trimmed by 1 base and 1 base, with 13 bases remaining between them. This CDR3 is CASSLRALLGTDTQYF. The CDR3 region has the DNA TGCGCCAGCAGCTTGCGTGCCCTACTTGGCACAGATACGCAGTATTTT.

Only one count was recorded for this clone. The chain carries TRBV19 and TRBJ1-5; TRBD1 matches at 10 bases. The V segment lost 4 bases and the J segment 2 bases; nucleotides outside the gene matches: 20. The CDR3 has 21 amino acids. Germline CDR1 is LNHDA and CDR2 is SQIVND (reference sequence). The CDR3, as DNA: TGTGCCAGTAGTACTCGCCTCGACAGGGGGCCTTGGATAGTGGGCAATCAGCCCCAGCATTTT. This translates into CASSTRLDRGPWIVGNQPQHF. Full variable domain (rest looked up from reference TRBV19 and TRBJ1-5): DGGITQSPKYLFRKEGQNVTLSCEQNLNHDAMYWYRQDPGQGLRLIYYSQIVNDFQKGDIAEGYSVSREKKESFPLTVTSAQKNPTAFYLCASSTRLDRGPWIVGNQPQHFGDGTRLSIL.

This chain connects TRBV6-5 to TRBJ2-7; 7 nucleotides line up with TRBD2. Trimming took 0 bases from V and 0 from J; bases not matched to a gene: 5. The CDR3 is 16 amino acids. Germline V gene sequence: CDR1 MNHEY, CDR2 SVGAGI. The CDR3 region is CASSYSAGESSYEQYF. The CDR3 DNA sequence: TGTGCCAGCAGTTACTCGGCGGGAGAGAGCTCCTACGAGCAGTACTTC.

V is TRBV7-3 and J is TRBJ2-3; D gene ambiguous. Germline V CDR1 and CDR2: SGHTA, FQGTGA. The CDR3 has 15 amino acids. Deletions cut 1 base from V and 5 bases from J, with 13 bases between. The CDR3 nucleotides are TGTGCCAGCAGCTTAAAATTTGAGGATGGAGATACGCAGTATTTT. Translated, it gives CASSLKFEDGDTQYF.

The chain combines TRBV7-2 with TRBJ2-5, with TRBD1 as a possible D gene (5 bases). Near its end, the DNA agrees better with TRBJ2-7, so the J call may be wrong. This CDR3 is 13 amino acids long. Per germline, CDR1 SGHTA and CDR2 FQGNSA. CDR3 region: CASSFTGNYEQYF. The CDR3, as DNA: TGTGCCAGCAGCTTTACAGGAAACTACGAGCAGTACTTC.

This clone occurred once. The chain recombines TRBV9 with TRBJ2-7; TRBD1 might be the D (5 bases). V was pared by 3 bases and J by 3 bases, with 10 bases between. Per germline, CDR1 SGDLS and CDR2 YYNGEE. The CDR3 has 13 residues. The DNA of the CDR3 is TGTGCCAGCAGCGGCAGGGATAACTACGAGCAGTACTTC. It specifies CASSGRDNYEQYF.

In DNA, the CDR3 is TGTGCCAGCAGCTTATACGGAGATGAGCAGTTCTTC. As protein: CASSLYGDEQFF. The chain joins TRBV11-2 to TRBJ2-1; D gene uncertain. Germline assignment: CDR1 SGHAT and CDR2 FQNNGV. This CDR3 has 12 amino acids. Trimming removed 2 bases at V and 8 bases at J, with 7 bases between.

This chain connects TRBV5-1 to TRBJ2-6; D possibly corresponds to TRBD1 (5 bases). The CDR3 runs to 16 residues. The germline V gene encodes CDR1 SGHRS and CDR2 YFSETQ. The germline V and J ends were trimmed by 4 bases and 1 base, with 12 bases remaining between them. In nucleotides, the CDR3 is TGCGCCAGCAGCGTGACAGTGGGGTCTGGGGCCAACGTCCTGACTTTC. Translation: CASSVTVGSGANVLTF.

The chain joins TRBV3-1 (or the pseudogene TRBV3-2) to TRBJ2-2; no reliable D call. CDR1 LGHDT and CDR2 YNNKEL come from the germline V gene (reference sequence). The CDR3 spans 14 residues. The V end was cut by 5 bases, the J end by 1 base, with 8 bases between. The CDR3, as DNA: TGTGCCAGCAGCGATTACAGGAACACCGGGGAGCTGTTTTTT. Translated, it gives CASSDYRNTGELFF.

V and J are TRBV19 and TRBJ2-6; 12 nucleotides align to TRBD2. CDR3 length: 19 residues. Germline V CDR1 and CDR2: LNHDA, SQIVND (reference sequence). The V and J ends lost 2 bases and 0 bases, in that order; junction bases with no gene match: 5. The CDR3 DNA reads as TGTGCCAGTAGTATAACTAGCGGGGGGCCGAGCTCTGGGGCCAACGTCCTGACTTTC. Amino acids: CASSITSGGPSSGANVLTF.

The chain combines TRBV7-9 with TRBJ1-1; tentative D call: TRBD1 (5 bases). The germline CDR1 and CDR2 sequences are SEHNR and FQNEAQ (reference sequence). CDR3 length: 15 residues. V lost 1 base to trimming and J lost 5 bases, with 14 bases between them. Here the CDR3 DNA reads TGTGCCAGCAGCTTAGTCGGGTCGGGGGGAACTGAAGCTTTCTTT. Encoded protein: CASSLVGSGGTEAFF. The whole variable domain, filled in from reference TRBV7-9 and TRBJ1-1, reads DTGVSQNPRHKITKRGQNVTFRCDPISEHNRLYWYRQTLGQGPEFLTYFQNEAQLEKSRLLSDRFSAERPKGSFSTLEIQRTEQGDSAMYLCASSLVGSGGTEAFFGQGTRLTVV.

Many counts were recorded for this clone. The CDR3 bases are TGTGCCAGCAGTTTAGGGGCCAATCAGCCCCAGCATTTT. Amino acids: CASSLGANQPQHF. The J gene is TRBJ1-5, the V gene TRBV12-3 or TRBV12-4, with unresolved D. V was shortened by 1 base and J by 3 bases, with 4 bases between the two germline ends. The CDR3 runs 13 residues.

The genes are TRBV28 and TRBJ1-4, with D possibly TRBD1 on 5 matching bases. The CDR3 sequence is 14 residues long. Germline V CDR1 and CDR2: MDHEN, SYDVKM. V shed 6 bases and J shed 2 bases, with 10 bases lying between them. The CDR3 protein is CASSPGLTNEKLFF. CDR3 DNA: TGTGCCAGCAGCCCGGGACTGACTAATGAAAAACTGTTTTTT.

The chain carries TRBV11-1 and TRBJ2-1; 11 positions match TRBD2. Per the germline V gene, CDR1 is SGHAT and CDR2 is FQDESV (reference sequence). V gave up 5 bases and J gave up 5 bases; unmatched junction bases: 8. The CDR3 is made up of 16 amino acids. CDR3 protein: CASSPRTSGLDNEQFF. As DNA, the CDR3 is TGTGCCAGCAGCCCCAGGACTAGCGGGCTCGACAATGAGCAGTTCTTC.

This chain links TRBV5-1 with TRBJ1-1; 7 bases align to TRBD1. The CDR3 is 14 residues long. V dropped 7 bases and J dropped 1; count of bases not matched to a gene: 7. Germline CDR1 reads SGHRS; CDR2 reads YFSETQ. This CDR3 reads CASSTQGGNTEAFF. CDR3 nucleotide sequence: TGCGCCAGCTCAACTCAGGGGGGGAACACTGAAGCTTTCTTT.

Comments on this clone: Other DNA sequences in the same sample also yield this CDR3. This chain links TRBV7-3 with TRBJ2-7; the D is unclear. V dropped 2 bases and J dropped 0 bases, with 5 bases sitting between them. Germline CDR1 is SGHTA and CDR2 is FQGTGA. This CDR3 has 13 amino acids. The CDR3 region has the DNA TGTGCCAGCAGCTTATATCCCTCCTACGAGCAGTACTTC. Encoded protein: CASSLYPSYEQYF.

V and J are TRBV11-2 and TRBJ2-7; 9 nucleotides align to TRBD2. Germline CDR1 is SGHAT and CDR2 is FQNNGV. J gave up 1 base and V 11 bases, and 6 bases lay outside the gene matches. This CDR3 contains 13 residues. CDR3 DNA: TGTGCCTCGATGCGGGGGGGGTCCTACGAGCAGTACTTC. Translation gives CASMRGGSYEQYF. Complete variable domain (other parts from reference TRBV11-2 and TRBJ2-7): EAGVAQSPRYKIIEKRQSVAFWCNPISGHATLYWYQQILGQGPKLLIQFQNNGVVDDSQLPKDRFSAERLKGVDSTLKIQPAKLEDSAVYLCASMRGGSYEQYFGPGTRLTVT.

This clone was detected once. The genes are TRBV7-9 and TRBJ2-7, with TRBD1 as a possible D gene (5 bases). The germline gives CDR1 SEHNR, CDR2 FQNEAQ (reference sequence). V was cut by 1 base and J by 6 bases, with 13 bases left in between. The CDR3 spans 14 residues. CDR3 coding DNA: TGTGCCAGCAGCTTAGTCCTTCCGGACATCGAGCAGTACTTC. Amino acids: CASSLVLPDIEQYF.

The rearrangement joins TRBV4-1 to TRBJ2-3, with TRBD2 matching over 11 bases. CDR3 length: 19 residues. The ends lost 0 bases at V and 0 bases at J; junction bases unmatched: 8. Germline CDR1 is MGHRA and CDR2 is YSYEKL. The CDR3: CASSQESSGRLDSTDTQYF. DNA of the CDR3: TGCGCCAGCAGCCAAGAGTCTAGCGGGAGGTTAGATAGCACAGATACGCAGTATTTT.

The chain links TRBV29-1 to TRBJ2-7; tentatively, D is TRBD1 (6 bases). Trimming stripped 6 bases from V and 2 bases from J, with 17 bases between. Germline V gene sequence: CDR1 SQVTM, CDR2 ANQGSEA. The CDR3 covers 14 residues. CDR3 sequence (DNA): TGCAGCGTAGGACAGTTAAGAGGTGCCTACGAGCAGTACTTC. It encodes CSVGQLRGAYEQYF.